A single sample is the source of the 20 T cell receptor beta chains below, sequenced in a study of shared clonotypes between healthy human individuals. The method was immunoSEQ multiplex PCR; TCRdb's version includes in-frame clones alone and lacks a portion of them. The sample includes about 2,200,000 clones, more than 85% of them seen just once. Positive CCR7 selection of CD45RO-negative cells yielded the naive CD8 cells, and terminally differentiated effector memory CD45RA+ cells were excluded. The sequenced sample consisted of naive CD8+ T cells from PBMCs. The receptors here all came from a man between 18 and 29 years old in good health. Some clones in this sample may be carry-over from other donors' samples.

Comment on this clone: At the DNA level, this CDR3 is encoded by other sequences in the same sample as well. The V gene is TRBV7-9, the J gene TRBJ2-5; D is unresolved. The CDR3 sequence is 13 residues long. V lost 0 bases and J lost 4, with 6 bases in between. Per the germline V gene, CDR1 is SEHNR and CDR2 is FQNEAQ (reference sequence). CDR3 amino acids: CASSLALGETQYF. The CDR3 nucleotides are TGTGCCAGCAGCTTAGCGCTCGGAGAGACCCAGTACTTC.

The CDR3 spells CASSLGQGASSNQPQHF. Written as DNA, the CDR3 is TGTGCCAGCAGCTTAGGACAGGGGGCAAGTAGCAATCAGCCCCAGCATTTT. V gene TRBV7-9 combines with J gene TRBJ1-5; TRBD1 agrees at 10 bases. The V gene's germline CDR1 is SEHNR and CDR2 FQNEAQ (reference sequence). V dropped 1 base and J dropped 0; count of bases not matched to a gene: 3. There are 17 residues in the CDR3. Drawing the rest from reference TRBV7-9 and TRBJ1-5, the complete variable domain is DTGVSQNPRHKITKRGQNVTFRCDPISEHNRLYWYRQTLGQGPEFLTYFQNEAQLEKSRLLSDRFSAERPKGSFSTLEIQRTEQGDSAMYLCASSLGQGASSNQPQHFGDGTRLSIL.

The rearrangement uses TRBV27 and TRBJ2-3; D is ambiguous. CDR1 and CDR2 (germline): MNHEY, SMNVEV (reference sequence). This CDR3 region has 15 residues. With 1 base removed from V and 2 bases from J, the gap between germline ends came to 10 bases. In nucleotides, the CDR3 is TGTGCCAGCAGTTTATGGAATCCCTACACAGATACGCAGTATTTT. Its protein product is CASSLWNPYTDTQYF.

This clone was seen a few times. This chain's CDR3 is CASGPNTEAFF. CDR3 nucleotide sequence: TGTGCCAGCGGACCGAACACTGAAGCTTTCTTT. The V gene is TRBV27, the J gene TRBJ1-1; D is uncertain. The germline CDR1 and CDR2 sequences are MNHEY and SMNVEV (reference sequence). The CDR3 extends over 11 amino acids. Trimming stripped 8 bases from V and 1 base from J, with 5 bases between.

The chain uses TRBV6-1 and TRBJ2-1, with D unresolved. CDR3 length: 12 amino acids. V lost 2 bases to trimming and J lost 6 bases, with 5 bases between them. The germline gives CDR1 MNHNS, CDR2 SASEGT. CDR3 DNA sequence: TGTGCCAGCAGTGAACGTTTCAATGAGCAGTTCTTC. Amino acid sequence: CASSERFNEQFF.

This clone occurred once. The chain employs TRBV28 and TRBJ1-4; possibly TRBD1 for D (5 bases). The germline CDR1 and CDR2 sequences are MDHEN and SYDVKM. V was clipped by 1 base and J by 7 bases, with 13 bases between them. The CDR3 is 15 residues long. As DNA, the CDR3 is TGTGCCAGCAGTTTATTGAGCAGGGAGGGTGAAAAACTGTTTTTT. It encodes CASSLLSREGEKLFF.

The V call is TRBV10-1, the J call TRBJ2-7; tentatively, D is TRBD1 (5 bases). CDR1 is WNHNN, CDR2 SYGVQD, per germline (reference sequence). V was pared by 5 bases and J by 7 bases, with 18 bases between. The CDR3 sequence is 14 residues long. The CDR3 protein is CASSTTTAIGEQYF. The CDR3 DNA is TGCGCCAGCAGTACAACGACAGCTATTGGGGAGCAGTACTTC.

This clone turned up a few times. This chain joins TRBV11-2 and TRBJ1-5; no reliable D call. The germline gives CDR1 SGHAT, CDR2 FQNNGV. The CDR3 has 14 residues. The germline V and J ends were trimmed by 5 bases and 8 bases, with 16 bases remaining between them. The CDR3 loop is CASSPRTRLEPQHF. CDR3 bases: TGTGCCAGCAGCCCGCGGACCCGTTTGGAGCCCCAGCATTTT.

The chain couples TRBV19 to TRBJ2-1; D might be TRBD1 (5 bases). CDR1 and CDR2 from the germline V gene are LNHDA and SQIVND (reference sequence). The CDR3 contains 16 residues. Trimming shortened V by 7 bases and J by 5 bases, and 21 bases separated the two germline ends. CDR3 residues: CASKPRDSAQDNEQFF. CDR3 nucleotide sequence: TGTGCCAGTAAACCTAGAGACAGCGCCCAGGACAATGAGCAGTTCTTC.

The J gene is TRBJ2-3, the V gene TRBV11-2; TRBD1 agrees at 7 bases. The V gene end was trimmed by 3 bases and the J gene end by 7 bases; junction bases not matched to a gene: 7. Germline V gene lookup returns CDR1 SGHAT and CDR2 FQNNGV. CDR3 length: 14 residues. CDR3 nucleotides: TGTGCCAGCAGCTTCGGTACAGGGGAATATACGCAGTATTTT. It is translated as CASSFGTGEYTQYF. Drawing the rest from reference TRBV11-2 and TRBJ2-3, the complete variable domain is EAGVAQSPRYKIIEKRQSVAFWCNPISGHATLYWYQQILGQGPKLLIQFQNNGVVDDSQLPKDRFSAERLKGVDSTLKIQPAKLEDSAVYLCASSFGTGEYTQYFGPGTRLTVL.

The genes are TRBV9 and TRBJ2-3; TRBD2 matches at 8 bases. The CDR3 has 15 amino acids. The ends lost 5 bases at V and 2 bases at J; junction bases unmatched: 7. CDR1 is SGDLS and CDR2 is YYNGEE in the germline V gene. The CDR3 sequence: CASSSRAGDTDTQYF. DNA for the CDR3: TGTGCCAGCAGTAGCAGAGCGGGAGACACAGATACGCAGTATTTT.

This sequence joins TRBV21-1 and TRBJ2-1; the D call of TRBD1 is as the table states it, not checked on the DNA. TRBV21-1 is given as a pseudogene. There are 16 residues in the CDR3. The CDR3 DNA reads TGTGCCAGCAGCAAAGCGGGGACAGGAGGATACAATGAGCAGTTCTTC. Translated: CASSKAGTGGYNEQFF.

This clone was picked up one time. In DNA, the CDR3 is TGTGCCAGCAGCGGGGACAGGCTGACAAACACCGGGGAGCTGTTTTTT. Translation: CASSGDRLTNTGELFF. The V gene is TRBV5-4, the J gene TRBJ2-2, with 8 bases fitting TRBD1. V was clipped by 4 bases and J by 2 bases; unmatched bases: 7. Germline CDR1 and CDR2: SGHNT and YYREEE (reference sequence). CDR3 size: 16 residues. The entire variable domain, with the rest obtained from reference TRBV5-4 and TRBJ2-2, is as follows: ETGVTQSPTHLIKTRGQQVTLRCSSQSGHNTVSWYQQALGQGPQFIFQYYREEENGRGNFPPRFSGLQFPNYSSELNVNALELDDSALYLCASSGDRLTNTGELFFGEGSRLTVL.

V is TRBV21-1 and J is TRBJ2-7; TRBD1, the table's D call, was not compared with the DNA. TRBV21-1 represents a pseudogene. This CDR3 is built from 14 residues. The CDR3 here is CASSRDRLPYEQYF. The CDR3, as DNA: TGTGCCAGCAGCCGGGACAGGCTTCCCTACGAGCAGTACTTC.

The CDR3 DNA follows: TGCGCCAGCAGCCAAGTGCCCCAGCTGAGCTATAGCAATCAGCCCCAGCATTTT. It codes for CASSQVPQLSYSNQPQHF. The chain carries TRBV4-1 and TRBJ1-5; D is unresolved. There are 18 residues in the CDR3. V shed 1 base and J shed 0 bases, with 16 bases lying between them. The germline gives CDR1 MGHRA, CDR2 YSYEKL.

The chain recombines TRBV29-1 with TRBJ2-5; weak D call: TRBD2 (6 bases). The CDR3 consists of 14 residues. Germline-derived CDR1 and CDR2 are SQVTM and ANQGSEA. Deletions cut 7 bases from V and 5 bases from J, with 20 bases between. CDR3 in DNA: TGCAGCGCTGCGACGACTAGTTTGCGGGAGACCCAGTACTTC. Amino acids: CSAATTSLRETQYF.

The V and J genes are TRBV7-9 and TRBJ2-7, with a tentative D call TRBD1 (8 bases). V lost 7 bases and J lost 2, with 12 bases in between. The CDR3 length is 13 residues. CDR1 is SEHNR, CDR2 FQNEAQ, per germline (reference sequence). The DNA for the CDR3 is TGTGCCAGCAACAGGGGGGGCACCTACGAGCAGTACTTC. Amino acid sequence: CASNRGGTYEQYF.

V is TRBV12-5 and J is TRBJ2-5, with a tentative D call TRBD1 (7 bases). The germline CDR1 and CDR2 sequences are LGHNT and FRNRAP. The CDR3 totals 15 residues. V lost 3 bases, J lost 5 bases, and 16 bases lay in between. The CDR3 DNA reads as TGTGCTAGTGGTTTCCCGGAGGGGGCTGGGGAGACCCAGTACTTC. This translates into CASGFPEGAGETQYF.

The chain carries TRBV11-2 and TRBJ1-2, with D possibly matching TRBD1 (5 bases). This CDR3 contains 14 residues. V shed 0 bases and J shed 8 bases, with 13 bases lying between them. Germline values: CDR1 SGHAT, CDR2 FQNNGV. The CDR3 DNA is TGTGCCAGCAGCTTAGATACAGGAATGTACGGCTACACCTTC. It translates to CASSLDTGMYGYTF.

This chain connects TRBV12-2 to TRBJ2-6; TRBD2, the D gene given by the table, was not confirmed from the DNA. TRBV12-2 constitutes a pseudogene. This CDR3 spans 20 amino acids. The CDR3 DNA is TGTGCAAGTCGCTTAGCCCGCCGACTCATCATCACCTCTGGGGCCAACGTCCTGACTTTC. It specifies CASRLARRLIITSGANVLTF.